This T cell receptor (beta chain) appears in the sequencing data of a study of T-cell reconstitution after alpha-beta-depleted transplantation in children. V dropped 5 bases and J dropped 1 base, with 16 bases sitting between them. This CDR3 is built from 16 residues. CDR1 is SEHNR and CDR2 is FQNEAQ in the germline V gene (reference sequence). The TCRbeta library incorporated unique molecular identifiers. TCRdb itself ran the PCR reads through MiXCR, one entry per CDR3 protein. In the table there are 280,000 or so distinct CDR3 sequences, around a tenth of which are singletons. This clonotype was counted many times. Antigen unknown. Study findings and constraints: Alpha-beta T cells about two months after transplant reportedly derived from several hundred expanded graft clones. T-cell numbers and diversity, one year after transplant, stemmed largely from T cells that were newly produced.

The specimen was peripheral blood, collected 180 days after TCRalphabeta/CD19-depleted stem cell transplant. This chain joins TRBV7-9 and TRBJ2-3, with TRBD2 as a possible D gene (6 bases). The receptor comes from a male patient between 2 and 10 years old who had a stem cell transplant for chronic granulomatous disease, so the T cells may come from the graft donor. CDR3 protein: CASSPGGPSGTDTQYF. The CDR3 DNA reads as TGTGCCAGCAGCCCAGGCGGCCCTAGCGGCACAGATACGCAGTATTTT.